The 24 T cell receptor beta chains below all came from one sample that was sequenced in a study of cytomegalovirus exposure and HLA in healthy donors. Here immunoSEQ multiplex PCR was the method, and the copy in TCRdb shows in-frame clones only, minus some. The data contain 120,000 or so clones, about 88% of them singletons. The sample comprised PBMCs. The receptors were sampled from a man aged 30 to 45 in good health and CMV-seronegative.

The chain carries TRBV7-3 and TRBJ2-2, with 10 bases lining up with TRBD2. This CDR3 spans 17 amino acids. Trimming at V came to 5 bases and at J to 5 bases, leaving 11 bases not matched to a gene. Germline CDR1 reads SGHTA; CDR2 reads FQGTGA. The CDR3: CASSPSSSGSGTGELFF. The CDR3 bases are TGTGCCAGCAGCCCAAGCTCTAGCGGGAGTGGTACCGGGGAGCTGTTTTTT.

The V gene is TRBV7-6, the J gene TRBJ1-5; tentatively, D is TRBD1 (5 bases). In germline, CDR1 is SGHVS, CDR2 FNYEAQ. The CDR3 consists of 19 residues. V was clipped by 5 bases and J by 1 base, with 24 bases between them. The CDR3 DNA is TGTGCCAGCAGCCCCCAGGGCAGCTTGGTTGGGGGGAGCAATCAGCCCCAGCATTTT. Encoded protein: CASSPQGSLVGGSNQPQHF.

This clone was counted only a few times. This rearrangement joins TRBV7-9 to TRBJ1-1; unclear D gene. Trimming pared 5 bases from V and 2 bases from J, leaving 9 bases between. Germline loops: CDR1 SEHNR, CDR2 FQNEAQ (reference sequence). CDR3 size: 13 residues. As DNA, the CDR3 is TGTGCCAGCAGCCGACAACAAAACACTGAAGCTTTCTTT. Its protein is CASSRQQNTEAFF. The full variable domain, in which reference TRBV7-9 and TRBJ1-1 provide the parts outside the CDR3, is DTGVSQNPRHKITKRGQNVTFRCDPISEHNRLYWYRQTLGQGPEFLTYFQNEAQLEKSRLLSDRFSAERPKGSFSTLEIQRTEQGDSAMYLCASSRQQNTEAFFGQGTRLTVV.

This clone was detected once. The gene calls are TRBV6-6 and TRBJ2-1; 8 bases map to TRBD2. The junction had 8 bases not matched to a gene; V was cut back by 10 bases and J by 0 bases. The CDR3 has 15 amino acids. Germline V CDR1 and CDR2: MNHNY, SVGAGI (reference sequence). CDR3 region: CATRGGGSSYNEQFF. CDR3 nucleotides: TGTGCCACCCGAGGCGGGGGGAGCTCCTACAATGAGCAGTTCTTC.

The chain couples TRBV10-1 to TRBJ2-7; D might be TRBD2 (5 bases). V lost 4 bases and J lost 2, with 18 bases in between. Germline CDR1 and CDR2: WNHNN and SYGVQD (reference sequence). The length of the CDR3 is 16 residues. CDR3 in DNA: TGCGCCAGCAGTGGCGGGTTCGGCGGAGGCGCCTACGAGCAGTACTTC. Protein: CASSGGFGGGAYEQYF.

The chain carries TRBV21-1 and TRBJ2-7; the DNA was not used to check the table's D call, TRBD1. TRBV21-1 is classified as a pseudogene. The CDR3 extends over 13 amino acids. Written as DNA, the CDR3 is TGTGCCAGCAGCAAAGGCTGGACAGTGCAGCAGTACTTC. It translates to CASSKGWTVQQYF.

The V call is TRBV7-9, the J call TRBJ1-4; 8 bases fit TRBD1. The junction had 4 bases not matched to a gene; V was cut back by 5 bases and J by 8 bases. Germline CDR1 SEHNR, CDR2 FQNEAQ (reference sequence). This CDR3 spans 13 amino acids. The CDR3 sequence is CASSKDREEKLFF. Here the CDR3 DNA reads TGTGCCAGCAGCAAGGACAGGGAGGAAAAACTGTTTTTT.

The chain links TRBV7-8 to TRBJ2-3; 10 nucleotides align to TRBD1. Germline values: CDR1 SGHVS, CDR2 FQNEAQ. The junction had 4 bases not matched to a gene; V was cut back by 4 bases and J by 3 bases. The CDR3 covers 15 residues. In DNA, the CDR3 is TGTGCCAGCAGCTCGGGACAGGGGATAACAGATACGCAGTATTTT. Amino acid sequence: CASSSGQGITDTQYF. Using reference TRBV7-8 and TRBJ2-3 for the parts outside the CDR3, the full variable domain is GAGVSQSPRYKVAKRGQDVALRCDPISGHVSLFWYQQALGQGPEFLTYFQNEAQLDKSGLPSDRFFAERPEGSVSTLKIQRTQQEDSAVYLCASSSGQGITDTQYFGPGTRLTVL.

J is TRBJ1-1 and V is TRBV9, with D hard to call. V gave up 0 bases and J gave up 5 bases, with 11 bases separating them. Germline CDR1 is SGDLS and CDR2 is YYNGEE. This CDR3 contains 14 residues. This CDR3 reads CASSVGDLGTEAFF. CDR3 DNA sequence: TGTGCCAGCAGCGTAGGAGATCTCGGGACTGAAGCTTTCTTT.

This sequence joins TRBV4-1 and TRBJ1-5, with TRBD1 identical over 8 bases. V trimming: 0 bases; J trimming: 2 bases; junction bases outside the gene matches: 9. Germline assignment: CDR1 MGHRA and CDR2 YSYEKL. The length of the CDR3 is 18 residues. CDR3 in DNA: TGCGCCAGCAGCCAAGACAGGGGGCTTTCGGACGGCAATCAGCCCCAGCATTTT. Translation: CASSQDRGLSDGNQPQHF.

J is TRBJ2-7 and V is TRBV2, with a weak D call TRBD1 (6 bases). This CDR3 is built from 14 residues. Deletions cut 4 bases from V and 4 bases from J, with 14 bases between. CDR1 is SNHLY, CDR2 FYNNEI, per germline. CDR3 DNA: TGTGCCAGCAGTGGGGAGACAGGATGGTACGAGCAGTACTTC. Protein sequence: CASSGETGWYEQYF.

The chain recombines TRBV7-9 with TRBJ2-3; D is possibly TRBD2 (6 bases). The CDR3 has 16 residues. V was pared by 2 bases and J by 0 bases, with 12 bases between. Germline V CDR1 and CDR2: SEHNR, FQNEAQ (reference sequence). This chain's CDR3 is CASSLLNGSSTDTQYF. The CDR3 coding sequence is TGTGCCAGCAGCTTATTAAACGGGAGCAGCACAGATACGCAGTATTTT.

This chain uses TRBV7-9 with TRBJ1-2; D remains unclear. The CDR3 spans 13 residues. V lost 5 bases to trimming and J lost 4 bases, with 11 bases between them. From germline, CDR1 is SEHNR and CDR2 FQNEAQ (reference sequence). The CDR3 nucleotides read TGTGCCAGCAGCCCCAACGCGGGCTATGGCTACACCTTC. Translation: CASSPNAGYGYTF.

For the CDR3, the DNA is TGCAGCGTCCCGACAGACAATGAGCAGTTCTTC. Residues: CSVPTDNEQFF. The rearrangement uses TRBV29-1 and TRBJ2-1, with D perhaps matching TRBD1 (5 bases). Germline loops: CDR1 SQVTM, CDR2 ANQGSEA. The CDR3 has 11 amino acids. Between the trimmed V and J ends, which lost 6 bases and 5 bases, there was a span of 8 bases.

The V gene is TRBV7-2, the J gene TRBJ2-1; 8 bases map to TRBD2. The trim removed 4 bases at V and 8 bases at J, leaving 7 bases unmatched. The CDR3 has 14 amino acids. The germline V gene has CDR1 SGHTA and CDR2 FQGNSA. The CDR3 DNA reads as TGTGCCAGCAGCTGGGCGGGAGGTAGGGATGAGCAGTTCTTC. The encoded protein is CASSWAGGRDEQFF.

This chain links TRBV11-2 with TRBJ2-3, with TRBD2 matching 9 bases. The CDR3 extends over 17 amino acids. V shed 1 base, J shed 1 base, and the junction held 6 bases outside the gene matches. Germline V gives CDR1 SGHAT, CDR2 FQNNGV. The CDR3 DNA follows: TGTGCCAGCAGCTTAGGGCGGGGGGGGAAACGCACAGATACGCAGTATTTT. It yields the protein CASSLGRGGKRTDTQYF.

This rearrangement joins TRBV13 to TRBJ2-5; D gene uncertain. The CDR3 has 14 amino acids. Germline V lookup: CDR1 PRHDT, CDR2 FYEKMQ (reference sequence). V lost 5 bases, J lost 4 bases, and 14 bases lay in between. CDR3 in amino acids: CASSLSSGRETQYF. In DNA form, the CDR3 reads TGTGCCAGCAGCCTTAGTTCCGGTCGAGAGACCCAGTACTTC.

The chain carries TRBV6-5 and TRBJ2-3, with a weak D call TRBD2 (5 bases). The V end lost 2 bases, the J end lost 1 base, and 13 bases lay between the germline ends. The germline V gene encodes CDR1 MNHEY and CDR2 SVGAGI. The CDR3 extends over 16 amino acids. CDR3: CASSYRTAIGTDTQYF. CDR3 sequence (DNA): TGTGCCAGCAGTTACAGGACTGCAATCGGCACAGATACGCAGTATTTT.

This rearrangement joins TRBV6-5 to TRBJ2-2; 8 bases are shared with TRBD1. CDR3 length equals 15 residues. After removal of 4 bases from V and 5 bases from J, the junction contained 6 bases not matched to a gene. The germline gives CDR1 MNHEY, CDR2 SVGAGI. CDR3 loop: CASSSDRGKTGELFF. CDR3 nucleotide sequence: TGTGCCAGCAGTTCCGACAGGGGTAAAACCGGGGAGCTGTTTTTT.

This chain connects TRBV5-8 to TRBJ1-2, with 8 nucleotides matching TRBD1. This CDR3 contains 16 residues. J gave up 9 bases and V 1 base, and 14 bases lay outside the gene matches. The germline V gene encodes CDR1 SGHTS and CDR2 YDEGEE. CDR3 DNA: TGTGCCAGCAGCTTGATGAAGGCCAGGGGGCTGTATAGCTACACCTTC. It encodes CASSLMKARGLYSYTF. The full variable domain, completed using reference TRBV5-8 and TRBJ1-2, is EAGVTQSPTHLIKTRGQQATLRCSPISGHTSVYWYQQALGLGLQFLLWYDEGEERNRGNFPPRFSGRQFPNYSSELNVNALELEDSALYLCASSLMKARGLYSYTFGSGTRLTVV.

This chain links TRBV25-1 with TRBJ2-3; the D gene is possibly TRBD1 (6 bases). The CDR3 has 17 amino acids. Per germline, CDR1 MGHDK and CDR2 SYGVNS. V lost 5 bases to trimming and J lost 9 bases, with 27 bases between them. CDR3 protein: CASSSPPSVAGVETQYF. Written as DNA, the CDR3 is TGTGCCAGCAGTTCACCTCCCTCAGTGGCAGGGGTTGAGACGCAGTATTTT.

This clone was seen a single time. The gene calls are TRBV10-3 and TRBJ1-2, with D unclear. Deletions cut 0 bases from V and 6 bases from J, with 2 bases between. The germline V gene has CDR1 ENHRY and CDR2 SYGVKD. This CDR3 has 11 amino acids. The CDR3 nucleotides read TGTGCCATCAGTGAGTCTAATGGCTACACCTTC. Protein sequence: CAISESNGYTF.

The J gene is TRBJ2-6, the V gene TRBV4-2; D perhaps matches TRBD2 (5 bases). Deletions cut 4 bases from V and 0 bases from J, with 10 bases between. Germline CDR1 is LGHNA and CDR2 is YNFKEQ. The CDR3 totals 16 residues. CDR3 sequence (DNA): TGTGCCAGCAGCCTTCGACTAAACTCTGGGGCCAACGTCCTGACTTTC. It translates to CASSLRLNSGANVLTF.

The chain combines TRBV5-6 with TRBJ2-3, with unresolved D. Trimming took 4 bases from V and 4 from J, leaving 7 bases between them. Germline CDR1 SGHDT, CDR2 YYEEEE. The CDR3 extends over 12 amino acids. CDR3: CASSPSADTQYF. CDR3 sequence (DNA): TGTGCCAGCAGCCCGTCGGCAGATACGCAGTATTTT.